Listed below are T cell receptor beta chains from one sample, sequenced in a study of blood T cell repertoires in COVID-19. Clones were read by immunoSEQ multiplex PCR, and TCRdb kept only the in-frame ones, dropping some. This table holds roughly 150,000 clones, about 85% found once. The specimen sequenced was PBMCs or T cells enriched from blood (not recorded which). All receptors derive from a woman aged 40 to 50 with acute COVID-19. CDR3s include the opening cysteine and the closing phenylalanine or tryptophan. D genes are given only for firm matches.

d_call: -; v_call: TRBV19; cdr3_length: 15; j_call: TRBJ1-1; cdr3_aa: CASSIAGQMNTEAFF
d_call: -; v_call: TRBV20-1; cdr3_length: 14; j_call: TRBJ2-1; cdr3_aa: CSASGSSVHNEQFF
d_call: -; v_call: TRBV7-3; cdr3_length: 15; j_call: TRBJ2-1; cdr3_aa: CASSLMGGEGNEQFF
d_call: TRBD2; v_call: TRBV25-1; cdr3_length: 17; j_call: TRBJ2-3; cdr3_aa: CASSEGTSGKRTDTQYF
d_call: TRBD2; v_call: TRBV29-1; cdr3_length: 15; j_call: TRBJ2-1; cdr3_aa: CSVEEGGRSYNEQFF
d_call: TRBD2; v_call: TRBV6-4; cdr3_length: 15; j_call: TRBJ2-1; cdr3_aa: CASSLQWAGENEQFF
d_call: -; v_call: TRBV2; cdr3_length: 14; j_call: TRBJ1-2; cdr3_aa: CASSERSGLYGYTF
d_call: -; v_call: TRBV6-5; cdr3_length: 15; j_call: TRBJ1-2; cdr3_aa: CASSPPGYLNYGYTF
d_call: -; v_call: TRBV18; cdr3_length: 13; j_call: TRBJ1-5; cdr3_aa: CASSADRYQPQHF
d_call: -; v_call: TRBV11-2; cdr3_length: 16; j_call: TRBJ2-7; cdr3_aa: CASSYGALAVTYEQYF
d_call: -; v_call: TRBV11-3; cdr3_length: 14; j_call: TRBJ2-1; cdr3_aa: CASSRPSEGNEQFF
d_call: -; v_call: TRBV4-1; cdr3_length: 16; j_call: TRBJ2-2; cdr3_aa: CASSPLTGYLTGELFF
d_call: -; v_call: TRBV20-1; cdr3_length: 14; j_call: TRBJ1-1; cdr3_aa: CSASSVSMNTEAFF
d_call: -; v_call: TRBV6-5; cdr3_length: 15; j_call: TRBJ2-2; cdr3_aa: CASTTGPTLTGELFF
d_call: -; v_call: TRBV24-1; cdr3_length: 17; j_call: TRBJ1-5; cdr3_aa: CATSDFRVGGLSQPQHF
d_call: -; v_call: TRBV5-1; cdr3_length: 18; j_call: TRBJ1-1; cdr3_aa: CASSSFGGALMADTEAFF
d_call: TRBD2; v_call: TRBV5-1; cdr3_length: 15; j_call: TRBJ2-3; cdr3_aa: CASSLAGKGADTQYF
d_call: -; v_call: TRBV3-1/TRBV3-2; cdr3_length: 16; j_call: TRBJ2-3; cdr3_aa: CASSQGGLASTDTQYF
d_call: -; v_call: TRBV9; cdr3_length: 14; j_call: TRBJ2-1; cdr3_aa: CASSVFLVPNEQFF
d_call: -; v_call: TRBV9; cdr3_length: 13; j_call: TRBJ1-2; cdr3_aa: CASSDAGGYGYTF
d_call: -; v_call: TRBV12-5; cdr3_length: 15; j_call: TRBJ2-7; cdr3_aa: CASGLVLRGPYEQYF
d_call: TRBD1; v_call: TRBV3-1/TRBV3-2; cdr3_length: 19; j_call: TRBJ1-6; cdr3_aa: CASSSRGQGASYSGSPLHF
d_call: TRBD1; v_call: TRBV6-1; cdr3_length: 17; j_call: TRBJ2-6; cdr3_aa: CASSEQTGPSGANVLTF
d_call: TRBD1; v_call: TRBV5-3; cdr3_length: 14; j_call: TRBJ2-5; cdr3_aa: CARSRDRETKTQYF
d_call: TRBD2; v_call: TRBV7-3; cdr3_length: 16; j_call: TRBJ2-1; cdr3_aa: CASSPTGTSGYNEQFF
d_call: -; v_call: TRBV9; cdr3_length: 13; j_call: TRBJ1-1; cdr3_aa: CASSGGLNTEAFF
d_call: TRBD1; v_call: TRBV12-3/TRBV12-4; cdr3_length: 13; j_call: TRBJ1-2; cdr3_aa: CASGRDRGYGYTF
d_call: TRBD1; v_call: TRBV6-2/TRBV6-3; cdr3_length: 14; j_call: TRBJ1-5; cdr3_aa: CASSYSGGTQPQHF
d_call: -; v_call: TRBV5-4; cdr3_length: 16; j_call: TRBJ2-2; cdr3_aa: CASSLRGPRGGGELFF
d_call: TRBD2; v_call: TRBV27; cdr3_length: 16; j_call: TRBJ2-2; cdr3_aa: CASSLLAGGNTGELFF
d_call: -; v_call: TRBV25-1; cdr3_length: 15; j_call: TRBJ2-5; cdr3_aa: CASSEGRGIQETQYF
d_call: -; v_call: TRBV6-2/TRBV6-3; cdr3_length: 14; j_call: TRBJ1-2; cdr3_aa: CASSYTGFLSGYTF